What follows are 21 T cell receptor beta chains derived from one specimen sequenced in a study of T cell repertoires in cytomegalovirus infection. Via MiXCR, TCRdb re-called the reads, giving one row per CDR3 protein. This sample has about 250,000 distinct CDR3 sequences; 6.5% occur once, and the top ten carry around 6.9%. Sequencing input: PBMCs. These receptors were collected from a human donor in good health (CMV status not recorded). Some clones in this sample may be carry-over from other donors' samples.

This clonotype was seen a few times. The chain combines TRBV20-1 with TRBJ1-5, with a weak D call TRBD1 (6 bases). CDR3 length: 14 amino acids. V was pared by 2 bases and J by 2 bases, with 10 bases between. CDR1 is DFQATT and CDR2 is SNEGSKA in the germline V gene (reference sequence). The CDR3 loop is CSARHRDGNQPQHF. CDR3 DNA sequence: TGCAGTGCTAGACACAGGGACGGCAATCAGCCCCAGCATTTT.

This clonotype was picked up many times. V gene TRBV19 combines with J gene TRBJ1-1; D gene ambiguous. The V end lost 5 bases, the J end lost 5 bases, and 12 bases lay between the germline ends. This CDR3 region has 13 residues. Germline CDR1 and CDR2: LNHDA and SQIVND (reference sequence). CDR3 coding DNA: TGTGCCAGTAGTCTCGGCGGCATAACTGAAGCTTTCTTT. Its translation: CASSLGGITEAFF.

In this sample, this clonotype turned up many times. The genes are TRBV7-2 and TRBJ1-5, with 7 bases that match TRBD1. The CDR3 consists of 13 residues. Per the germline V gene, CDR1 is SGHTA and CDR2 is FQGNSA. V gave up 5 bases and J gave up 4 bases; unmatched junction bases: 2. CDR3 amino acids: CASSAGGNQPQHF. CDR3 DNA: TGTGCCAGCAGCGCAGGGGGGAATCAGCCCCAGCATTTT.

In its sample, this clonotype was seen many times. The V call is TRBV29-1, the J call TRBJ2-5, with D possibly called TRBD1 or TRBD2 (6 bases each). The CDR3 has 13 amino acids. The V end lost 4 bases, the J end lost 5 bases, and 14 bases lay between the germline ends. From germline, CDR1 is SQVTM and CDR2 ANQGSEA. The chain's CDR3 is CSVVSRGRETQYF. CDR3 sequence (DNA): TGCAGCGTTGTTTCCCGGGGGCGGGAGACCCAGTACTTC.

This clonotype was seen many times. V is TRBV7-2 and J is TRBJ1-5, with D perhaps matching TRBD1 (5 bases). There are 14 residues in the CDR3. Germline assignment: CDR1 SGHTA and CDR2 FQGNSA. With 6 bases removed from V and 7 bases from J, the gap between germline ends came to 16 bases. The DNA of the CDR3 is TGTGCCAGCAGTTTCCCCGGGGCGACCCAGCCCCAGCATTTT. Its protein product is CASSFPGATQPQHF.

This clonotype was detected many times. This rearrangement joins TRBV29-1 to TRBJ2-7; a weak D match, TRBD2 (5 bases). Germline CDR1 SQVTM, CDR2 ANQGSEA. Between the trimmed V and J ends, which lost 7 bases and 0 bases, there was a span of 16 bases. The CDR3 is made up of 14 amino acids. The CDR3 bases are TGCAGCGCCGGTCCGGGGATGAGCTCCTACGAGCAGTACTTC. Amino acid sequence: CSAGPGMSSYEQYF.

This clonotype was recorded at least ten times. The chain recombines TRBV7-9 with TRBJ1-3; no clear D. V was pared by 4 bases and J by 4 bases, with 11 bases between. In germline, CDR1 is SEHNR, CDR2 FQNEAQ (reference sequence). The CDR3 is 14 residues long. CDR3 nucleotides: TGTGCCAGCAGCTCAGCAGGAGGCGGAAACACCATATATTTT. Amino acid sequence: CASSSAGGGNTIYF.

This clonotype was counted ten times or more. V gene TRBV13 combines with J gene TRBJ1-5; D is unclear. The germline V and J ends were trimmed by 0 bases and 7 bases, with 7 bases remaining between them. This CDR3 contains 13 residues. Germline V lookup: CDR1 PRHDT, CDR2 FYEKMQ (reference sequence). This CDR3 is CASSLGSAQPQHF. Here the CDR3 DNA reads TGTGCCAGCAGCTTAGGCAGCGCACAGCCCCAGCATTTT.

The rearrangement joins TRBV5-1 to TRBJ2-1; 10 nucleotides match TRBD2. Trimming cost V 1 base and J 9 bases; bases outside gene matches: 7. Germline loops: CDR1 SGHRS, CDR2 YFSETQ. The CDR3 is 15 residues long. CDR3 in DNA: TGCGCCAGCAGCTTGAAAGCGGGGGGGGGGCCTGAGCAGTTCTTC. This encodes CASSLKAGGGPEQFF.

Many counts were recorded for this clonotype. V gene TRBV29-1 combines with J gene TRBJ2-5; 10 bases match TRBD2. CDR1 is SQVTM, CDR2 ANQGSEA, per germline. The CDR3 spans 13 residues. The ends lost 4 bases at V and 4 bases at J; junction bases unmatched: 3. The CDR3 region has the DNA TGCAGCGTTGTCGTAGCGGGGGGAGAGACCCAGTACTTC. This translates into CSVVVAGGETQYF.

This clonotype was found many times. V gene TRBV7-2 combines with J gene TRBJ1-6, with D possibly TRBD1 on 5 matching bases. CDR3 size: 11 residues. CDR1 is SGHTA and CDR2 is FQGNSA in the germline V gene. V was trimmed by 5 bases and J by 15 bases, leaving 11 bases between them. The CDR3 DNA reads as TGTGCCAGCAGCGCCCCGGGACTCCTCCACTTT. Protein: CASSAPGLLHF.

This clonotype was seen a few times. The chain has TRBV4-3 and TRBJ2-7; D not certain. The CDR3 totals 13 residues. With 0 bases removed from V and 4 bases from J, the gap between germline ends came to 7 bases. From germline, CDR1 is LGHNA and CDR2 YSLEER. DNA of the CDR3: TGCGCCAGCAGCCAAGAGGTACCGTACGAGCAGTACTTC. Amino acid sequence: CASSQEVPYEQYF.

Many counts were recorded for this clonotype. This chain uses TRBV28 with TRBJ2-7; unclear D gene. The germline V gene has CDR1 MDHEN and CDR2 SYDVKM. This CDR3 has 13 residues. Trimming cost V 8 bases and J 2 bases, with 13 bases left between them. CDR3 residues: CASSTTIAYEQYF. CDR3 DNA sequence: TGTGCCAGCTCGACAACTATCGCCTACGAGCAGTACTTC.

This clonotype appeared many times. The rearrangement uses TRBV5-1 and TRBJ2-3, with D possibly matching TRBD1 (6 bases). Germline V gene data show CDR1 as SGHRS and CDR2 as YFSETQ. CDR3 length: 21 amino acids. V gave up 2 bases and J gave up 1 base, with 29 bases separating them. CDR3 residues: CASSFWPPRGILGAGTDTQYF. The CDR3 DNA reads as TGCGCCAGCAGCTTCTGGCCTCCGAGAGGAATCTTGGGGGCTGGCACAGATACGCAGTATTTT. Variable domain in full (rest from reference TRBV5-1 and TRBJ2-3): KAGVTQTPRYLIKTRGQQVTLSCSPISGHRSVSWYQQTPGQGLQFLFEYFSETQRNKGNFPGRFSGRQFSNSRSEMNVSTLELGDSALYLCASSFWPPRGILGAGTDTQYFGPGTRLTVL.

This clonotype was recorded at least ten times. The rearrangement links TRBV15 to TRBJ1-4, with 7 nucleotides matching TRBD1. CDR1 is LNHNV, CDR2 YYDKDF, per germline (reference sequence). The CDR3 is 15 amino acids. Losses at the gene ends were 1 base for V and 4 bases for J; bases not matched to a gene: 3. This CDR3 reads CATSRAGQYNEKLFF. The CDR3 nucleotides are TGTGCCACCAGCAGAGCGGGACAGTATAATGAAAAACTGTTTTTT.

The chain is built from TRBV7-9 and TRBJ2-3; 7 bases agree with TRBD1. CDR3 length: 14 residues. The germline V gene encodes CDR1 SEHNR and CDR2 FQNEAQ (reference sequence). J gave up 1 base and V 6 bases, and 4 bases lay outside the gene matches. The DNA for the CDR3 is TGTGCCAGCAGAGGACAGGCACGCACAGATACGCAGTATTTT. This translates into CASRGQARTDTQYF. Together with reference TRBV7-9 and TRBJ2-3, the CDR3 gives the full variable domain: DTGVSQNPRHKITKRGQNVTFRCDPISEHNRLYWYRQTLGQGPEFLTYFQNEAQLEKSRLLSDRFSAERPKGSFSTLEIQRTEQGDSAMYLCASRGQARTDTQYFGPGTRLTVL.

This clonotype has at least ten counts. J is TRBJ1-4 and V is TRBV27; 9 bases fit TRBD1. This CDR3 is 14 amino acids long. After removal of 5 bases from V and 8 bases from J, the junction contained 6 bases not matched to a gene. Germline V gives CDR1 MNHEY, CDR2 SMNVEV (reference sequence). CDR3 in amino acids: CASSITGGGEKLFF. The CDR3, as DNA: TGTGCCAGCAGTATCACAGGGGGCGGGGAAAAACTGTTTTTT.

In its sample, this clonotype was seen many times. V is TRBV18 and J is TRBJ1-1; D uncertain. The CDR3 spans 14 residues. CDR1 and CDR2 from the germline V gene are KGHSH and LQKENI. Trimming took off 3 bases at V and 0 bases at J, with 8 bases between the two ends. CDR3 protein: CASSPSDLNTEAFF. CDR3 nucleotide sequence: TGTGCCAGCTCACCGTCCGACTTGAACACTGAAGCTTTCTTT.

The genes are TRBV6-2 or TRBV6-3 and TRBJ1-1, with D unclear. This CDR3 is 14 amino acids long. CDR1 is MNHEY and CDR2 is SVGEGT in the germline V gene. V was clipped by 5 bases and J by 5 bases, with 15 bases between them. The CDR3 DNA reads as TGTGCCAGCAGTACGGTTAACCATGGAACTGAAGCTTTCTTT. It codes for CASSTVNHGTEAFF.

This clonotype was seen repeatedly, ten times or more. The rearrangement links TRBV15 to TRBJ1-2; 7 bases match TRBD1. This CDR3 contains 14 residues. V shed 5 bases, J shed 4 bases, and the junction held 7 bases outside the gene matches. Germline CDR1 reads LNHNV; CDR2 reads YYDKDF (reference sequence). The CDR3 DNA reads TGTGCCACCAGCCCTCGGACAGGCGCCTATGGCTACACCTTC. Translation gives CATSPRTGAYGYTF.

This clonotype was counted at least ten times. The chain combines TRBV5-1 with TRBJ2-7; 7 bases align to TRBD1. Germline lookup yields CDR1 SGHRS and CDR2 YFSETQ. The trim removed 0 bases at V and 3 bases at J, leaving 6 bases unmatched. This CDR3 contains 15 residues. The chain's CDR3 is CASSLVGQRIYEQYF. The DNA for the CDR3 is TGCGCCAGCAGCTTGGTGGGACAGAGGATCTACGAGCAGTACTTC.